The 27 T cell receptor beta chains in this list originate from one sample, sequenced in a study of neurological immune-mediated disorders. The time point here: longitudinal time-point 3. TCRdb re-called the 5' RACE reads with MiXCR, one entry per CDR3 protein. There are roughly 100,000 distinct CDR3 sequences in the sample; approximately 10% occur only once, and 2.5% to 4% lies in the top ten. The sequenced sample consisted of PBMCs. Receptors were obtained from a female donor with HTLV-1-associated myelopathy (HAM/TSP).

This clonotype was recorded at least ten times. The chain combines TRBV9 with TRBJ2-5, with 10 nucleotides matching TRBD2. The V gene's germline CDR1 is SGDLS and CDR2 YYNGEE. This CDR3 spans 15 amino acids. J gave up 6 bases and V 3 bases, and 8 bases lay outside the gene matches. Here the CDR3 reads CASSAFSGGPQTQYF. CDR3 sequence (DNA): TGTGCCAGCAGCGCCTTTAGCGGGGGGCCGCAGACCCAGTACTTC.

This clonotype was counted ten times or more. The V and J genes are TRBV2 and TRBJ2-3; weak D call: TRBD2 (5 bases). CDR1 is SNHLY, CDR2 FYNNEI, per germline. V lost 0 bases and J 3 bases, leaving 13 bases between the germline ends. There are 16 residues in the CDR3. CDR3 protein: CASSEALGEWTDTQYF. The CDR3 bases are TGTGCCAGCAGTGAAGCGCTCGGGGAATGGACAGATACGCAGTATTTT.

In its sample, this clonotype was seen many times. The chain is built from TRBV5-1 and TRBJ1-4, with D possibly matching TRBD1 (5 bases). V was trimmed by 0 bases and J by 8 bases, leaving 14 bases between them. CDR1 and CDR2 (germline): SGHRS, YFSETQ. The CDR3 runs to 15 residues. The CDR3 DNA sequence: TGCGCCAGCAGCTTGGCGCAGGGTGGCGGGGAAAAACTGTTTTTT. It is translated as CASSLAQGGGEKLFF. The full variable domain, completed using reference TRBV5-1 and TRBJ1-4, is KAGVTQTPRYLIKTRGQQVTLSCSPISGHRSVSWYQQTPGQGLQFLFEYFSETQRNKGNFPGRFSGRQFSNSRSEMNVSTLELGDSALYLCASSLAQGGGEKLFFGSGTQLSVL.

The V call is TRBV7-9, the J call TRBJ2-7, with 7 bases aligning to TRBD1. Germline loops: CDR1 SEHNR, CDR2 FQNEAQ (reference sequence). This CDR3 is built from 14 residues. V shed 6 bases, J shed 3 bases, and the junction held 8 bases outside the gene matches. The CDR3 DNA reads TGTGCCAGCAGACCAACGGGACAGATCTACGAGCAGTACTTC. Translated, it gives CASRPTGQIYEQYF.

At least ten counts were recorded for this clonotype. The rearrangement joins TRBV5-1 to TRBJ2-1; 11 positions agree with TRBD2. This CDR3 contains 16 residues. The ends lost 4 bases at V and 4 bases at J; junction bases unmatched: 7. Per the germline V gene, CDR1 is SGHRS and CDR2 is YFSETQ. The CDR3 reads CASSRTSGSHYNEQFF. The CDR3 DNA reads TGCGCCAGCAGCCGGACTAGCGGGTCGCATTACAATGAGCAGTTCTTC. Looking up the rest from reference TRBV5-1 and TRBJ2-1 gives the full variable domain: KAGVTQTPRYLIKTRGQQVTLSCSPISGHRSVSWYQQTPGQGLQFLFEYFSETQRNKGNFPGRFSGRQFSNSRSEMNVSTLELGDSALYLCASSRTSGSHYNEQFFGPGTRLTVL.

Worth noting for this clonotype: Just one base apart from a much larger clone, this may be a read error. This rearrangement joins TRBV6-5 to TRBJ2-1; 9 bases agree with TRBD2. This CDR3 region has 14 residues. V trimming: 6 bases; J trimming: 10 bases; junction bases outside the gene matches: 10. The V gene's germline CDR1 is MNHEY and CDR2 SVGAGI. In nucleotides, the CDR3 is TGTGCCAGCAGACCTAGCGGGGACTTGTCCGAGCAGTTCTTC. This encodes CASRPSGDLSEQFF.

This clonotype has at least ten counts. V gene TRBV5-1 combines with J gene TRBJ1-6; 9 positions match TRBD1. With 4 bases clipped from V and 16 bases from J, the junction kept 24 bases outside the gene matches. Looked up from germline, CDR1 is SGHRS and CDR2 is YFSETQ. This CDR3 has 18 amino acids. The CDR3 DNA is TGCGCCAGCAGCAAACCCCCCGCGGCGGGACAAACAGGGGGCAAGCTCCACTTT. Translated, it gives CASSKPPAAGQTGGKLHF. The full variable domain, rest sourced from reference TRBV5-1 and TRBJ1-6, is KAGVTQTPRYLIKTRGQQVTLSCSPISGHRSVSWYQQTPGQGLQFLFEYFSETQRNKGNFPGRFSGRQFSNSRSEMNVSTLELGDSALYLCASSKPPAAGQTGGKLHFGNGTRLTVT.

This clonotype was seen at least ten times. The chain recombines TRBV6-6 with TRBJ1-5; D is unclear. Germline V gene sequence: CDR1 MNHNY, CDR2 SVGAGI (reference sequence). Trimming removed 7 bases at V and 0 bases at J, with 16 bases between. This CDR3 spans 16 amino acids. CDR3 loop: CASTLVLAGSNQPQHF. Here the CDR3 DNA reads TGTGCCAGCACCCTGGTTCTGGCGGGTAGCAATCAGCCCCAGCATTTT.

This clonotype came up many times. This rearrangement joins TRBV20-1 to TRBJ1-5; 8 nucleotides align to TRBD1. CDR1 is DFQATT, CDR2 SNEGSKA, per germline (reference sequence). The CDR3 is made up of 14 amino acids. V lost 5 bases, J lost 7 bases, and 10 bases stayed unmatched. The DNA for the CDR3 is TGCAGTGCTGCCCAGGGGGCCCTCTTGCAGCCCCAGCATTTT. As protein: CSAAQGALLQPQHF.

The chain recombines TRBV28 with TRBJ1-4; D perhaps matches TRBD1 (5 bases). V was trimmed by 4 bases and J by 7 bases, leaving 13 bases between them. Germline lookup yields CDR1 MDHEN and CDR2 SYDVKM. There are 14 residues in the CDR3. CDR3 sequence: CASSSGPGGEKLFF. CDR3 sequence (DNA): TGTGCCAGCAGTTCGGGACCGGGCGGTGAAAAACTGTTTTTT.

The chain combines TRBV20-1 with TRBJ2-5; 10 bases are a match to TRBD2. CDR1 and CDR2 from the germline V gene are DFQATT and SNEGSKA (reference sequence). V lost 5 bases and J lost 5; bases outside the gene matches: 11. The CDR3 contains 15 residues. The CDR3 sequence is CSASSGGLPFETQYF. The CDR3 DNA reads TGCAGTGCTTCTAGCGGGGGACTACCTTTCGAGACCCAGTACTTC.

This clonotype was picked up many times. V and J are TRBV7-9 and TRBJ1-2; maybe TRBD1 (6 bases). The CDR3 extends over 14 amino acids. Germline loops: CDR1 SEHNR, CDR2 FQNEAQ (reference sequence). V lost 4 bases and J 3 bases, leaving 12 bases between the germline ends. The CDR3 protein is CASSSLDSDYGYTF. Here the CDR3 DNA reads TGTGCCAGCAGCTCTCTGGACAGCGACTATGGCTACACCTTC.

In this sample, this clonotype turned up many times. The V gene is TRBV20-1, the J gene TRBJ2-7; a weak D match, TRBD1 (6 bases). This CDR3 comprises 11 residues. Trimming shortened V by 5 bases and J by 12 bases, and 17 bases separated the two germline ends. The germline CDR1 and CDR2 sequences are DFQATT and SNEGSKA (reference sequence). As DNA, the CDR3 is TGCAGTGCTTTGGACAGACCGAACTTGTACTTC. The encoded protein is CSALDRPNLYF.

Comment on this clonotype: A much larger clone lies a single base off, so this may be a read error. In DNA, the CDR3 is TGTGCCAGCAGCCCGAGGACAGGCACCCGGGAGCTGTTTTTT. It translates to CASSPRTGTRELFF. The chain employs TRBV7-8 and TRBJ2-2; 7 bases are shared with TRBD1. The CDR3 spans 14 residues. Germline-derived CDR1 and CDR2 are SGHVS and FQNEAQ. Combining the CDR3 with reference TRBV7-8 and TRBJ2-2 gives the whole variable domain GAGVSQSPRYKVAKRGQDVALRCDPISGHVSLFWYQQALGQGPEFLTYFQNEAQLDKSGLPSDRFFAERPEGSVSTLKIQRTQQEDSAVYLCASSPRTGTRELFFGEGSRLTVL.

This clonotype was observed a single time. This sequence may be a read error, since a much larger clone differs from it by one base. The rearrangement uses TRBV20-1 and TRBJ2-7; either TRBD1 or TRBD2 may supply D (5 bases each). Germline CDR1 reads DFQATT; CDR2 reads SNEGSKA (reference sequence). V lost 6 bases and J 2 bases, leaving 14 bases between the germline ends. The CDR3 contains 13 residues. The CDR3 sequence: CSAGTQVPYEQYF. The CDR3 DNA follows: TGCAGTGCCGGGACCCAAGTCCCCTACGAGCAGTACTTC.

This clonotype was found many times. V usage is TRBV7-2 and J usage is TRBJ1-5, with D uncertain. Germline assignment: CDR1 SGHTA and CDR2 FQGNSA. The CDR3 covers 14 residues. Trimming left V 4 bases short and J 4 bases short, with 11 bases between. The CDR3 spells CASSSPPRNQPQHF. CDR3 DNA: TGTGCCAGCAGCTCCCCACCCCGTAATCAGCCCCAGCATTTT.

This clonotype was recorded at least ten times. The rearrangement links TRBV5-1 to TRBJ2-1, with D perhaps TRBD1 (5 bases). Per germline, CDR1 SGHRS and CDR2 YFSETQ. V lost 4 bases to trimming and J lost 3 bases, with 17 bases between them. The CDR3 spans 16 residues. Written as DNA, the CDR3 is TGCGCCAGCAGCGGACCAGGGTTACGGCGCTACAATGAGCAGTTCTTC. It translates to CASSGPGLRRYNEQFF. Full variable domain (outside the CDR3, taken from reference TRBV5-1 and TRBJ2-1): KAGVTQTPRYLIKTRGQQVTLSCSPISGHRSVSWYQQTPGQGLQFLFEYFSETQRNKGNFPGRFSGRQFSNSRSEMNVSTLELGDSALYLCASSGPGLRRYNEQFFGPGTRLTVL.

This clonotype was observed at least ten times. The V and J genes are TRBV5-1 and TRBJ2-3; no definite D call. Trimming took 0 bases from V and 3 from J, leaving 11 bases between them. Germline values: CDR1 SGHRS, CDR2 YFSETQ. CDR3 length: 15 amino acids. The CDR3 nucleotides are TGCGCCAGCAGCTTGGAACAATCGAGGACAGATACGCAGTATTTT. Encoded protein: CASSLEQSRTDTQYF.

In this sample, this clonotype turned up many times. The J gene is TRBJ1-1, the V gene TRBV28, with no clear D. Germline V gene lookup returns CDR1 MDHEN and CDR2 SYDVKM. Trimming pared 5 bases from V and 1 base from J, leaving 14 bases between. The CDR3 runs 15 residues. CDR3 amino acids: CASSKLGYTNTEAFF. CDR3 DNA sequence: TGTGCCAGCAGTAAGTTGGGATACACGAACACTGAAGCTTTCTTT. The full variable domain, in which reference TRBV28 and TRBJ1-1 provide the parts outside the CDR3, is DVKVTQSSRYLVKRTGEKVFLECVQDMDHENMFWYRQDPGLGLRLIYFSYDVKMKEKGDIPEGYSVSREKKERFSLILESASTNQTSMYLCASSKLGYTNTEAFFGQGTRLTVV.

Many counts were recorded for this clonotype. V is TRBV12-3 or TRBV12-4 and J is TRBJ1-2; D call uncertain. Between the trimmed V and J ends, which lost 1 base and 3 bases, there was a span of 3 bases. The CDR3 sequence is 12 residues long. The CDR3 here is CASSLDDYGYTF. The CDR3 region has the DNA TGTGCCAGCAGTTTAGACGACTATGGCTACACCTTC.

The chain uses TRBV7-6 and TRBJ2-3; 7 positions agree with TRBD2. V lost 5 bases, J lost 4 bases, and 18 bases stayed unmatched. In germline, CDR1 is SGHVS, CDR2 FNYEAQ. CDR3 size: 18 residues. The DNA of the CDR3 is TGTGCCAGCAGCCCCGGGAGGACCACGATCGACGAAGCAGATACGCAGTATTTT. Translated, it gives CASSPGRTTIDEADTQYF.

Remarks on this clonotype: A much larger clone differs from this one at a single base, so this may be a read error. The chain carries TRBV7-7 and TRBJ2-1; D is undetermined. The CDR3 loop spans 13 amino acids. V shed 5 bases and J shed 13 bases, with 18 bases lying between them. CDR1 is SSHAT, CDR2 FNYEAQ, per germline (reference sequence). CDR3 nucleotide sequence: TGTGCCAGCAGCCCCAATTCCTACTGGGATCAGTTCTTC. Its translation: CASSPNSYWDQFF.

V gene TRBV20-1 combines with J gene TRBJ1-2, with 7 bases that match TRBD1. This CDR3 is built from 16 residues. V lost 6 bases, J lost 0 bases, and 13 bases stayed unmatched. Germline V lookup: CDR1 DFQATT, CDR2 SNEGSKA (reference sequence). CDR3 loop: CSAILRQGPSNYGYTF. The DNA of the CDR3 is TGCAGTGCCATACTACGACAGGGTCCCTCTAACTATGGCTACACCTTC.

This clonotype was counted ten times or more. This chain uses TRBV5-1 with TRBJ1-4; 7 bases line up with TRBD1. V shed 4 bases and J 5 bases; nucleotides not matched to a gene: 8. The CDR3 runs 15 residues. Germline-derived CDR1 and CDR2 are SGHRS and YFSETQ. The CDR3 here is CASSPLATGNEKLFF. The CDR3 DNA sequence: TGCGCCAGCAGCCCCCTCGCGACAGGGAATGAAAAACTGTTTTTT. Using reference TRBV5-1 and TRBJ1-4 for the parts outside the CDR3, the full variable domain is KAGVTQTPRYLIKTRGQQVTLSCSPISGHRSVSWYQQTPGQGLQFLFEYFSETQRNKGNFPGRFSGRQFSNSRSEMNVSTLELGDSALYLCASSPLATGNEKLFFGSGTQLSVL.

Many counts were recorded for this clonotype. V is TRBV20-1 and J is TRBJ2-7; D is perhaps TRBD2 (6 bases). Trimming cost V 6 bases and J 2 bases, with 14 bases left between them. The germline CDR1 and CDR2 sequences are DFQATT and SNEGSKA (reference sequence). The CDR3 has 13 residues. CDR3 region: CSAMRGPPYEQYF. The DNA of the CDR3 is TGCAGTGCCATGCGGGGTCCTCCCTACGAGCAGTACTTC.

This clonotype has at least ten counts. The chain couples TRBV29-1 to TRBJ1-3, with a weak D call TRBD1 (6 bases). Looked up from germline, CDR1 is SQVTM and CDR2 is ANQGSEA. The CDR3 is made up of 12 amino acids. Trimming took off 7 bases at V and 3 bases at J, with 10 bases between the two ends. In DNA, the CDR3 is TGCAGCGCAGGACAGAGTGGAAACACCATATATTTT. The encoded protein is CSAGQSGNTIYF.

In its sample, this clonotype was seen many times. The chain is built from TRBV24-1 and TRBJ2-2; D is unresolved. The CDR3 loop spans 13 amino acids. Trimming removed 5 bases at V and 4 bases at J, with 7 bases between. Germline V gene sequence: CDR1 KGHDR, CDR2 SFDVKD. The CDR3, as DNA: TGTGCCACCAGTGCGAAGGTCACCGGGGAGCTGTTTTTT. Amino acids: CATSAKVTGELFF.